The clone carrying this T cell receptor (beta chain) occurred many times. The data were obtained in a study of blood T cells in healthy people across ages. The germline V gene encodes CDR1 SGHAT and CDR2 FQNNGV. The CDR3 runs to 17 residues. V dropped 2 bases and J dropped 1; count of bases not matched to a gene: 8. For the second PCR, which ran for 7 to 11 cycles, a sample-barcoded 5' primer and a J-beta primer mix were used. Each CDR3 protein is one row after TCRdb ran MiXCR on the 5' RACE reads. The table records approximately 580,000 distinct CDR3 sequences, 24% of them present only once. These sequences were also reported in another study, on T cells of mothers and their children.

The chain has TRBV11-2 and TRBJ2-1, with 7 bases that match TRBD2. The sample consisted of blood. This receptor was obtained from a boy aged 5-17 years in good health. CDR3 protein: CASSLILADPSYNEQFF. CDR3 nucleotide sequence: TGTGCCAGCAGCTTAATCCTAGCGGACCCATCCTACAATGAGCAGTTCTTC. Full variable domain (missing parts from reference TRBV11-2 and TRBJ2-1): EAGVAQSPRYKIIEKRQSVAFWCNPISGHATLYWYQQILGQGPKLLIQFQNNGVVDDSQLPKDRFSAERLKGVDSTLKIQPAKLEDSAVYLCASSLILADPSYNEQFFGPGTRLTVL.